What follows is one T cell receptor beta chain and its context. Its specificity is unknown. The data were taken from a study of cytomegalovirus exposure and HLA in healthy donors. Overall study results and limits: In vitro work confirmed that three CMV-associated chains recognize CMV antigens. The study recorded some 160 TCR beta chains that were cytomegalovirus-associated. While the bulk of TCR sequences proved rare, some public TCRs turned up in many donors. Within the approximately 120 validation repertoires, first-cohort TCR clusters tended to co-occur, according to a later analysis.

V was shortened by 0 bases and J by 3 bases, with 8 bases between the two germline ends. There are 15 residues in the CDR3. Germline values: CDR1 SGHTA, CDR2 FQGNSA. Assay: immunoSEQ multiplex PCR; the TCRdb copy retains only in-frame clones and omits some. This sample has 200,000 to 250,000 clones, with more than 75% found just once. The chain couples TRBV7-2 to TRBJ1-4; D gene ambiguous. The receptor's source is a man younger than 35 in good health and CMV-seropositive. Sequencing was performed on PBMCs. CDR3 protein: CASSLAILPNEKLFF. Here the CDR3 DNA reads TGTGCCAGCAGCTTAGCGATTTTGCCTAATGAAAAACTGTTTTTT.